The next 28 T cell receptor beta chains were all read from a single sample in a study of T-cell memory formation after mild COVID-19. TCRdb re-derived calls from the 5' RACE reads in MiXCR, one entry per CDR3 protein. The table includes 300,000 to 350,000 distinct CDR3 sequences, 19% detected once. Sequenced material: PBMCs or a T cell subset sorted from them (not recorded which). The source is a man aged 18-30 years who had mild COVID-19 (a few samples of this study predate the infection). Cell type and time point are not known.

In this sample, this clonotype turned up a few times. The junction and the germline gene differ at one end; a read error may be behind it. The V and J genes are TRBV3-1 and TRBJ1-1; D is unresolved. This CDR3 is built from 12 residues. Germline CDR1 and CDR2: LGHDT and YNNKEL (reference sequence). In nucleotides, the CDR3 is TGTGCCAGCAGCCAAGATGAGCCAAATATAGTCTTT. Protein: CASSQDEPNIVF.

This clonotype was counted a few times. The rearrangement joins TRBV11-1 to TRBJ2-7, with D unresolved. Looked up from germline, CDR1 is SGHAT and CDR2 is FQDESV (reference sequence). There are 14 residues in the CDR3. V gave up 5 bases and J gave up 0 bases, with 11 bases separating them. The CDR3 here is CASSQTASSYEQYV. CDR3 coding DNA: TGTGCCAGCAGCCAGACCGCGAGCTCCTACGAGCAGTACGTC.

This clonotype was detected ten times or more. The rearrangement links TRBV18 to TRBJ2-2, with D perhaps matching TRBD1 (6 bases). Trimming took 2 bases from V and 2 from J, leaving 12 bases between them. CDR3 length: 16 residues. Germline values: CDR1 KGHSH, CDR2 LQKENI. CDR3 coding DNA: TGTGCCAGCTCACCAATCAGGGGTCAAAACACCGGGGAGCTGTTTTTT. It yields the protein CASSPIRGQNTGELFF.

This clonotype was picked up a small number of times. This chain uses TRBV10-3 with TRBJ1-2; 9 nucleotides agree with TRBD1. Germline-derived CDR1 and CDR2 are ENHRY and SYGVKD. The CDR3 sequence is 13 residues long. Trimming removed 2 bases from V and 8 bases from J; junction bases left unmatched: 3. CDR3: CAISETGGEGYTF. The CDR3 DNA is TGTGCCATCAGTGAGACAGGGGGCGAGGGCTACACCTTC.

The chain uses TRBV19 and TRBJ1-2; D not resolved. Germline loops: CDR1 LNHDA, CDR2 SQIVND (reference sequence). CDR3 length: 13 amino acids. V gave up 4 bases and J gave up 3 bases, with 9 bases separating them. In DNA, the CDR3 is TGTGCCAGTAGTAACCTCGGGCACTATGGCTACACCTTC. Protein product: CASSNLGHYGYTF.

This chain connects TRBV4-3 to TRBJ2-3; either TRBD1 or TRBD2 may supply D (5 bases each). Trimming stripped 4 bases from V and 0 bases from J, with 14 bases between. Looked up from germline, CDR1 is LGHNA and CDR2 is YSLEER. The CDR3 loop spans 16 amino acids. The CDR3 loop reads CASSPKGETSTDTQYF. The DNA of the CDR3 is TGCGCCAGCAGCCCGAAAGGGGAGACGAGCACAGATACGCAGTATTTT.

V gene TRBV25-1 combines with J gene TRBJ1-2; no clear D. CDR1 is MGHDK and CDR2 is SYGVNS in the germline V gene. V was shortened by 4 bases and J by 3 bases, with 18 bases between the two germline ends. The CDR3 has 16 amino acids. The CDR3 is CASSGWESTIDYGYTF. The CDR3 DNA reads as TGTGCCAGCAGTGGGTGGGAATCGACTATCGACTATGGCTACACCTTC.

The gene calls are TRBV20-1 and TRBJ2-4; maybe TRBD2 (6 bases). The CDR3 covers 18 residues. The germline V gene encodes CDR1 DFQATT and CDR2 SNEGSKA (reference sequence). V gave up 3 bases and J gave up 0 bases, with 21 bases separating them. CDR3 sequence (DNA): TGCAGTGCTAGTTTTGGGGGGATGATTGGGGTAGCCAAAAACATTCAGTACTTC. Amino acid sequence: CSASFGGMIGVAKNIQYF.

This clonotype was detected a few times. The V and J genes are TRBV7-2 and TRBJ2-3; 12 bases align to TRBD2. The CDR3 has 16 amino acids. V dropped 4 bases and J dropped 1; count of bases not matched to a gene: 3. In germline, CDR1 is SGHTA, CDR2 FQGNSA. The CDR3: CASSYTSGGRTDTQYF. In nucleotides, the CDR3 is TGTGCCAGCAGCTATACTAGCGGGGGGCGCACAGATACGCAGTATTTT.

V and J are TRBV6-1 and TRBJ1-6; tentative D call: TRBD1 (5 bases). This CDR3 is 14 amino acids long. Germline loops: CDR1 MNHNS, CDR2 SASEGT. The DNA of the CDR3 is TGTCATGCCGGGGCCCTGAATTATAATTCACCCCTCCACTTT. Its translation is CHAGALNYNSPLHF.

There are a few counts of this clonotype. The chain joins TRBV20-1 to TRBJ2-5; 8 bases map to TRBD1. The junction had 7 bases not matched to a gene; V was cut back by 0 bases and J by 1 base. The CDR3 runs to 16 residues. Germline V gives CDR1 DFQATT, CDR2 SNEGSKA (reference sequence). The CDR3 region is CSARDPTGGSQETQYF. The CDR3, as DNA: TGCAGTGCTAGAGATCCCACAGGGGGGTCCCAAGAGACCCAGTACTTC.

This clonotype appeared a few times. The chain links TRBV27 to TRBJ2-3; D perhaps matches TRBD2 (6 bases). Germline V gene lookup returns CDR1 MNHEY and CDR2 SMNVEV (reference sequence). The CDR3 contains 17 residues. Trimming took off 5 bases at V and 4 bases at J, with 22 bases between the two ends. CDR3: CASSLVGRRGYSDTQYF. DNA of the CDR3: TGTGCCAGCAGTCTCGTAGGCAGGCGGGGTTACTCAGATACGCAGTATTTT.

The rearrangement uses TRBV7-2 and TRBJ1-2, with 7 bases matching TRBD1. Per the germline V gene, CDR1 is SGHTA and CDR2 is FQGNSA. Germline trimming cut 5 bases from V and 2 bases from J; bases unmatched to any gene: 8. CDR3 size: 15 residues. CDR3 residues: CASSPQRDSNYGYTF. CDR3 DNA sequence: TGTGCCAGCAGCCCCCAGAGGGACAGCAACTATGGCTACACCTTC.

V and J are TRBV7-9 and TRBJ1-2; D is possibly TRBD1 (5 bases). Looked up from germline, CDR1 is SEHNR and CDR2 is FQNEAQ (reference sequence). V was cut by 8 bases and J by 4 bases, with 14 bases left in between. This CDR3 comprises 13 residues. The CDR3 coding sequence is TGTGCCAGCTTTGGCAGGGACTTCTATGGCTACACCTTC. It is translated as CASFGRDFYGYTF.

This clonotype was seen a handful of times. CDR3 amino acids: CASTLEMAGRAFF. The CDR3 bases are TGTGCCAGCACCCTCGAGATGGCAGGGCGGGCTTTCTTT. This chain connects TRBV28 to TRBJ1-1; D is possibly TRBD1 (5 bases). This CDR3 has 13 amino acids. Trimming cost V 7 bases and J 11 bases, with 20 bases left between them. Per the germline V gene, CDR1 is MDHEN and CDR2 is SYDVKM.

This clonotype showed up many times. The chain is built from TRBV3-1 and TRBJ1-2, with D unresolved. CDR3 size: 14 residues. Germline CDR1 reads LGHDT; CDR2 reads YNNKEL (reference sequence). V was trimmed by 0 bases and J by 8 bases, leaving 13 bases between them. DNA of the CDR3: TGTGCCAGCAGCCAAGACAGTCTTTATAGCGGCTACACCTTC. Residues: CASSQDSLYSGYTF.

This clonotype was seen a few times. The V gene is TRBV7-9, the J gene TRBJ1-2; 8 positions match TRBD1. CDR3 length: 14 residues. J lost 10 bases, V lost 6 bases, and 13 bases had no gene match. Germline CDR1 SEHNR, CDR2 FQNEAQ (reference sequence). CDR3 protein: CASRPTGERRDYTF. CDR3 sequence (DNA): TGTGCCAGCAGACCGACAGGGGAACGTCGTGACTACACCTTC.

The chain links TRBV19 to TRBJ2-1, with 8 bases identical to TRBD1. This CDR3 region has 14 residues. CDR1 is LNHDA, CDR2 SQIVND, per germline (reference sequence). V lost 3 bases, J lost 4 bases, and 2 bases stayed unmatched. The CDR3 region is CASSMGDRYNEQFF. DNA of the CDR3: TGTGCCAGTAGTATGGGGGACAGGTACAATGAGCAGTTCTTC.

This clonotype was picked up a small number of times. The chain links TRBV11-2 to TRBJ2-3; D might be TRBD2 (6 bases). Germline V gene sequence: CDR1 SGHAT, CDR2 FQNNGV. Trimming removed 5 bases from V and 2 bases from J, with 17 bases in between. The CDR3 is made up of 16 amino acids. Here the CDR3 reads CASSRLGHMNTDTQYF. The DNA of the CDR3 is TGTGCCAGCAGCCGACTAGGACATATGAACACAGATACGCAGTATTTT.

On this clonotype itself: An end of the junction differs from the germline gene, which may be a read error. V and J are TRBV20-1 and TRBJ2-3, with 11 bases fitting TRBD2. The germline V gene has CDR1 DFQATT and CDR2 SNEGSKA (reference sequence). This CDR3 has 13 amino acids. Here the CDR3 DNA reads TGCAGTACTAGCGGGGGCAGCACAGATACGCAGTATTTT. Translation: CSTSGGSTDTQYF.

V is TRBV4-3 and J is TRBJ1-5; weak D call: TRBD1 (5 bases). CDR1 LGHNA and CDR2 YSLEER come from the germline V gene. V was pared by 0 bases and J by 1 base, with 10 bases between. The CDR3 length is 16 residues. The CDR3 DNA is TGCGCCAGCAGCCAAGATAGGGGTGGGAGCAATCAGCCCCAGCATTTT. Translation gives CASSQDRGGSNQPQHF.

For the CDR3, the DNA is TGCGCCAGCAGGCCGGGACAGGTCGACAATGAGCAGTTCTTC. Translated: CASRPGQVDNEQFF. This chain links TRBV5-1 with TRBJ2-1; TRBD1 aligns across 8 bases. Germline CDR1 and CDR2: SGHRS and YFSETQ. CDR3 length equals 14 residues. Germline trimming cut 5 bases from V and 5 bases from J; bases unmatched to any gene: 6. Variable domain in full (rest from reference TRBV5-1 and TRBJ2-1): KAGVTQTPRYLIKTRGQQVTLSCSPISGHRSVSWYQQTPGQGLQFLFEYFSETQRNKGNFPGRFSGRQFSNSRSEMNVSTLELGDSALYLCASRPGQVDNEQFFGPGTRLTVL.

This clonotype was seen more than once but under ten times. The J gene is TRBJ2-7, the V gene TRBV7-9; 7 bases fit TRBD1. CDR3 length: 16 amino acids. Germline lookup yields CDR1 SEHNR and CDR2 FQNEAQ (reference sequence). V shed 5 bases, J shed 3 bases, and the junction held 13 bases outside the gene matches. In DNA, the CDR3 is TGTGCCAGCAGCCCCCGGACAGGTTCATCGGTCTACGAGCAGTACTTC. Its protein is CASSPRTGSSVYEQYF. The entire variable domain, with the rest obtained from reference TRBV7-9 and TRBJ2-7, is as follows: DTGVSQNPRHKITKRGQNVTFRCDPISEHNRLYWYRQTLGQGPEFLTYFQNEAQLEKSRLLSDRFSAERPKGSFSTLEIQRTEQGDSAMYLCASSPRTGSSVYEQYFGPGTRLTVT.

This clonotype was seen once. J is TRBJ2-3 and V is TRBV3-2; the listed D gene, TRBD1, was not tested against the DNA. TRBV3-2 is designated a pseudogene. The CDR3 is 15 amino acids. For the CDR3, the DNA is TGTGCCAGCAGCCACCCACCTGTGGCGCCAGATACGCAGTATTTT. Translation: CASSHPPVAPDTQYF.

This clonotype was detected ten times or more. The V call is TRBV7-2, the J call TRBJ2-5, with 10 bases matching TRBD1. CDR1 SGHTA and CDR2 FQGNSA come from the germline V gene. V was clipped by 11 bases and J by 7 bases; unmatched bases: 13. CDR3 length equals 14 residues. The CDR3, as DNA: TGTGCCTCCATGGAGGGACAGGGGTTAGGGACCCAGTACTTC. Protein: CASMEGQGLGTQYF.

This clonotype has only a few counts. The genes are TRBV2 and TRBJ2-2; the D gene is possibly TRBD2 (5 bases). The V gene's germline CDR1 is SNHLY and CDR2 FYNNEI. The CDR3 has 14 residues. Deletions cut 3 bases from V and 5 bases from J, with 10 bases between. CDR3 nucleotide sequence: TGTGCCAGCAGTGACGGGGTGGGGACCGGGGAGCTGTTTTTT. This sequence encodes CASSDGVGTGELFF.

This clonotype was seen a few times. The CDR3 DNA follows: TGTGCCAGCAGTTTAGCGCTAGCGGAGGAGACCCAGTACTTC. Encoded protein: CASSLALAEETQYF. The V and J genes are TRBV12-3 or TRBV12-4 and TRBJ2-5; 7 bases agree with TRBD2. The CDR3 is 14 residues long. V was clipped by 0 bases and J by 5 bases; unmatched bases: 3.

This clonotype was detected a few times. The chain carries TRBV12-3 or TRBV12-4 and TRBJ2-2; D not resolved. The CDR3 sequence is 13 residues long. V was trimmed by 6 bases and J by 6 bases, leaving 11 bases between them. The CDR3 sequence is CASSPFGPGELFF. The DNA of the CDR3 is TGTGCCAGCAGCCCCTTTGGGCCCGGGGAGCTGTTTTTT.